The 27 T cell receptor beta chains reported below all come from one sample, sequenced in a study of T cells in Graves' hyperthyroidism and ophthalmopathy. The source material, RNA transcripts, was used to amplify TCR beta CDR3 regions. RT-PCR in the first round (using the HTBI primer set) targeted the TCR CDR3. TCRdb recomputed calls from the multiplex PCR reads with MiXCR, one row per CDR3 protein. The data hold 310,000 or so distinct CDR3 sequences, with 15% to 20% observed a single time. Sequencing was carried out using blood. The receptors were gathered from a woman aged 55-70 years with Graves' ophthalmopathy.

The rearrangement links TRBV5-1 to TRBJ1-2; TRBD1 matches at 7 bases. The CDR3 loop spans 16 amino acids. V lost 3 bases and J lost 4; bases outside the gene matches: 12. Looked up from germline, CDR1 is SGHRS and CDR2 is YFSETQ. The CDR3 protein is CASSWGTESKVYGYTF. Written as DNA, the CDR3 is TGCGCCAGCAGCTGGGGGACAGAGAGCAAAGTCTATGGCTACACCTTC.

This clonotype came up many times. V usage is TRBV20-1 and J usage is TRBJ2-3; the match to TRBD2 covers 9 bases. Germline V gene data show CDR1 as DFQATT and CDR2 as SNEGSKA (reference sequence). The CDR3 extends over 14 amino acids. The V gene end was trimmed by 3 bases and the J gene end by 2 bases; junction bases not matched to a gene: 3. CDR3: CSASSSGTTDTQYF. The CDR3 region has the DNA TGCAGTGCTAGTTCTAGCGGGACCACAGATACGCAGTATTTT.

In its sample, this clonotype was seen many times. This rearrangement joins TRBV6-1 to TRBJ2-7; D not resolved. V was pared by 3 bases and J by 6 bases, with 6 bases between. Germline loops: CDR1 MNHNS, CDR2 SASEGT. This CDR3 has 11 amino acids. As DNA, the CDR3 is TGTGCCAGCAGTGAGGTGGTCGAGCAGTACTTC. Translating it yields CASSEVVEQYF.

This clonotype was seen at least ten times. The chain links TRBV24-1 to TRBJ2-1; tentatively, D is TRBD2 (5 bases). Trimming took off 3 bases at V and 8 bases at J, with 22 bases between the two ends. The CDR3 extends over 17 amino acids. The germline V gene encodes CDR1 KGHDR and CDR2 SFDVKD. CDR3 in amino acids: CATSDMEAASHSDEQFF. The CDR3 nucleotides read TGTGCCACCAGTGATATGGAGGCAGCCAGCCACTCTGATGAGCAGTTCTTC.

This clonotype has ten or more counts. This rearrangement joins TRBV18 to TRBJ2-5; possible D gene TRBD1, 6 bases. The CDR3 is 13 amino acids. The germline V gene encodes CDR1 KGHSH and CDR2 LQKENI. The germline V and J ends were trimmed by 5 bases and 5 bases, with 12 bases remaining between them. The CDR3 region is CASSTGMRETQYF. The CDR3 DNA sequence: TGTGCCAGCTCAACAGGGATGCGGGAGACCCAGTACTTC.

In its sample, this clonotype was seen many times. V gene TRBV7-8 combines with J gene TRBJ1-2; 7 nucleotides align to TRBD1. Germline assignment: CDR1 SGHVS and CDR2 FQNEAQ. V shed 5 bases, J shed 7 bases, and the junction held 7 bases outside the gene matches. The CDR3 consists of 13 residues. This CDR3 reads CASSIGQAGGYTF. For the CDR3, the DNA is TGTGCCAGCAGCATCGGACAGGCGGGTGGCTACACCTTC.

This clonotype was counted ten times or more. The V and J genes are TRBV3-2 and TRBJ2-1; the table's D call, TRBD2, has no DNA check behind it. TRBV3-2 represents a pseudogene. The CDR3 runs to 16 residues. CDR3 coding DNA: TGTGCCAGCAGCCAAGATCAGAGCGGGAGGTACGATGAGCAGTTCTTC. Amino acid sequence: CASSQDQSGRYDEQFF.

In this sample, this clonotype turned up once. V usage is TRBV19 and J usage is TRBJ1-2; TRBD1 matches at 8 bases. The CDR3 totals 14 residues. Unmatched junction bases numbered 1, after V lost 4 bases and J lost 0 bases. Germline-derived CDR1 and CDR2 are LNHDA and SQIVND (reference sequence). CDR3 bases: TGTGCCAGTAGTAGGACAGGGTCTAACTATGGCTACACCTTC. This translates into CASSRTGSNYGYTF.

This clonotype was found a few times. The genes are TRBV4-1 and TRBJ1-3; a possible D gene is TRBD1 (5 bases). The V gene lost 0 bases and the J gene lost 0 bases, with 15 bases spanning the gap. The CDR3 runs 18 residues. Per the germline V gene, CDR1 is MGHRA and CDR2 is YSYEKL. CDR3 loop: CASSQESTGIYSGNTIYF. Written as DNA, the CDR3 is TGCGCCAGCAGCCAAGAATCTACAGGAATTTACTCTGGAAACACCATATATTTT.

This clonotype was seen at least ten times. The J gene is TRBJ1-4, the V gene TRBV7-2; no clear D gene. V gave up 0 bases and J gave up 0 bases, with 5 bases separating them. CDR3 size: 15 residues. The V gene's germline CDR1 is SGHTA and CDR2 FQGNSA. CDR3 nucleotides: TGTGCCAGCAGCTTAGCCGGTGCAACTAATGAAAAACTGTTTTTT. Amino acid sequence: CASSLAGATNEKLFF.

The J gene is TRBJ2-7, the V gene TRBV19; D possibly matches TRBD1 or TRBD2 (5 bases each). Germline assignment: CDR1 LNHDA and CDR2 SQIVND (reference sequence). The CDR3 consists of 15 residues. V lost 7 bases to trimming and J lost 4 bases, with 20 bases between them. For the CDR3, the DNA is TGTGCCAGTACCCCCCGAGTAGGGGACGGGTACGAGCAGTACTTC. Protein product: CASTPRVGDGYEQYF.

This clonotype was found many times. The CDR3 sequence: CASNTGSYEQYF. CDR3 coding DNA: TGTGCCAGCAATACAGGGTCCTACGAGCAGTACTTC. The chain recombines TRBV2 with TRBJ2-7; D is perhaps TRBD1 (6 bases). The CDR3 has 12 residues. Germline V gene lookup returns CDR1 SNHLY and CDR2 FYNNEI. The ends were cut back, 7 bases at V and 1 base at J, with 8 bases in the middle.

This clonotype was recorded many times. This chain joins TRBV5-1 and TRBJ1-2; TRBD1 aligns across 8 bases. CDR1 is SGHRS and CDR2 is YFSETQ in the germline V gene. The trim removed 3 bases at V and 3 bases at J, leaving 10 bases unmatched. CDR3 length: 16 amino acids. CDR3 protein: CASSSNPGQGHYGYTF. DNA for the CDR3: TGCGCCAGCAGCTCCAACCCTGGACAGGGTCACTATGGCTACACCTTC.

V gene TRBV9 combines with J gene TRBJ2-3, with D maybe TRBD1 (5 bases). V lost 0 bases and J lost 0, with 14 bases in between. The length of the CDR3 is 17 residues. Germline V gene sequence: CDR1 SGDLS, CDR2 YYNGEE. The CDR3 is CASSVGRHRQSTDTQYF. In nucleotides, the CDR3 is TGTGCCAGCAGCGTAGGGCGACACAGACAGAGCACAGATACGCAGTATTTT.

The chain couples TRBV7-9 to TRBJ2-7, with 7 nucleotides matching TRBD2. The CDR3 has 12 residues. V lost 7 bases to trimming and J lost 4 bases; unmatched junction nucleotides: 4. The germline gives CDR1 SEHNR, CDR2 FQNEAQ (reference sequence). DNA for the CDR3: TGTGCCAGCAATTGGGGGGGATACGAGCAGTACTTC. It codes for CASNWGGYEQYF. The complete variable domain, with remaining parts taken from reference TRBV7-9 and TRBJ2-7, reads DTGVSQNPRHKITKRGQNVTFRCDPISEHNRLYWYRQTLGQGPEFLTYFQNEAQLEKSRLLSDRFSAERPKGSFSTLEIQRTEQGDSAMYLCASNWGGYEQYFGPGTRLTVT.

In its sample, this clonotype was seen a few times. V usage is TRBV15 and J usage is TRBJ2-1; 11 bases agree with TRBD2. The CDR3 sequence is 16 residues long. Per the germline V gene, CDR1 is LNHNV and CDR2 is YYDKDF (reference sequence). V gave up 1 base and J gave up 5 bases; unmatched junction bases: 4. The CDR3 sequence: CATSRASGGYDNEQFF. CDR3 bases: TGTGCCACCAGCAGAGCTAGCGGGGGGTATGACAATGAGCAGTTCTTC.

The chain is built from TRBV24-1 and TRBJ2-2; D gene unclear. The V gene's germline CDR1 is KGHDR and CDR2 SFDVKD. V lost 6 bases to trimming and J lost 2 bases, with 6 bases between them. This CDR3 has 13 amino acids. The CDR3 DNA sequence: TGTGCCACCAGTTCTCCTAACACCGGGGAGCTGTTTTTT. The encoded protein is CATSSPNTGELFF.

The V gene is TRBV20-1, the J gene TRBJ2-7; perhaps TRBD2 as D (5 bases). Germline lookup yields CDR1 DFQATT and CDR2 SNEGSKA (reference sequence). The CDR3 consists of 13 residues. Trimming shortened V by 6 bases and J by 4 bases, and 16 bases separated the two germline ends. The CDR3 is CSAYAGDYYEQYF. DNA for the CDR3: TGCAGTGCATATGCGGGTGATTATTACGAGCAGTACTTC.

The chain has TRBV10-1 and TRBJ1-1; TRBD1 aligns across 7 bases. This CDR3 has 13 amino acids. Germline CDR1 and CDR2: WNHNN and SYGVQD (reference sequence). Trimming at V came to 7 bases and at J to 0 bases, leaving 2 bases not matched to a gene. The CDR3 DNA is TGCGCCAGCAAACAGGGGATGAACACTGAAGCTTTCTTT. Its protein product is CASKQGMNTEAFF.

This clonotype has at least ten counts. The V and J genes are TRBV19 and TRBJ1-4, with a possible D match to TRBD1 (6 bases). The germline V and J ends were trimmed by 5 bases and 5 bases, with 12 bases remaining between them. The CDR3 sequence is 14 residues long. Germline V gene lookup returns CDR1 LNHDA and CDR2 SQIVND (reference sequence). CDR3 bases: TGTGCCAGTAGTCGACAGCAGGGGAATGAAAAACTGTTTTTT. It yields the protein CASSRQQGNEKLFF.

The table lists this clonotype with many counts. The chain recombines TRBV12-3 or TRBV12-4 with TRBJ1-1; D is uncertain. The CDR3 is 14 residues long. Trimming removed 5 bases from V and 0 bases from J, with 10 bases in between. The CDR3 sequence is CASSTIYMNTEAFF. DNA for the CDR3: TGTGCCAGCAGTACCATCTACATGAACACTGAAGCTTTCTTT.

This clonotype showed up just a few times. This chain links TRBV29-1 with TRBJ1-1, with 7 bases that match TRBD1. CDR1 and CDR2 from the germline V gene are SQVTM and ANQGSEA. V gave up 7 bases and J gave up 9 bases; unmatched junction bases: 8. The CDR3 covers 11 residues. In nucleotides, the CDR3 is TGCAGCGCCACTAGGACAGGCCAAGCTTTCTTT. Translating gives CSATRTGQAFF.

Of note for this clonotype: Since a much larger clone is just one base distant, this may be a read error. The chain uses TRBV5-1 and TRBJ1-2; no clear D. Germline-derived CDR1 and CDR2 are SGHRS and YFSETQ. The CDR3 is made up of 13 amino acids. The DNA for the CDR3 is TGCACCAGCAGCTTTGCTCAGAACTATGGCTACACCTTC. This translates into CTSSFAQNYGYTF.

This chain links TRBV7-9 with TRBJ1-6; D unresolved. The V end lost 6 bases, the J end lost 8 bases, and 11 bases lay between the germline ends. CDR3 length: 13 amino acids. The germline gives CDR1 SEHNR, CDR2 FQNEAQ (reference sequence). The CDR3 DNA reads TGTGCCAGCAGGCCAAACGGGGATTCACCCCTCCACTTT. Translated: CASRPNGDSPLHF. Full variable domain (remainder filled in from reference TRBV7-9 and TRBJ1-6): DTGVSQNPRHKITKRGQNVTFRCDPISEHNRLYWYRQTLGQGPEFLTYFQNEAQLEKSRLLSDRFSAERPKGSFSTLEIQRTEQGDSAMYLCASRPNGDSPLHFGNGTRLTVT.

The chain joins TRBV4-2 to TRBJ1-1; D is uncertain. The V end lost 0 bases, the J end lost 5 bases, and 10 bases lay between the germline ends. CDR1 LGHNA and CDR2 YNFKEQ come from the germline V gene. This CDR3 region has 14 residues. For the CDR3, the DNA is TGTGCCAGCAGCCAAGACAAGGGTAGGACTGAAGCTTTCTTT. Amino acids: CASSQDKGRTEAFF.

The rearrangement joins TRBV25-1 to TRBJ1-6, with unresolved D. This CDR3 contains 15 residues. The ends were cut back, 4 bases at V and 4 bases at J, with 11 bases in the middle. From germline, CDR1 is MGHDK and CDR2 SYGVNS. Written as DNA, the CDR3 is TGTGCCAGCAGTGGGAACGACGGATATAATTCACCCCTCCACTTT. This sequence encodes CASSGNDGYNSPLHF.

In this sample, this clonotype turned up a few times. The chain combines TRBV4-3 with TRBJ2-1; 7 nucleotides agree with TRBD2. V trimming: 6 bases; J trimming: 8 bases; junction bases outside the gene matches: 10. The CDR3 totals 14 residues. CDR1 is LGHNA and CDR2 is YSLEER in the germline V gene. The CDR3 loop is CASSPGLVGYEQFF. The CDR3 nucleotides read TGCGCCAGCAGTCCCGGACTAGTTGGGTATGAGCAGTTCTTC.